A single sample is the source of the 28 T cell receptor beta chains below, sequenced in a study of T cells in Graves' hyperthyroidism and ophthalmopathy. RNA transcripts were the template for amplifying TCR beta CDR3 regions. The TCR CDR3 was amplified in a first-round RT-PCR using the HTBI primer set. MiXCR, applied by TCRdb to the multiplex PCR reads, yields one record per CDR3 protein. The sample yields fewer than 900,000 distinct CDR3 sequences, around 19% seen once. Sequenced input: blood. The receptors stem from a woman in her 50s with Graves' hyperthyroidism that later progressed to Graves' ophthalmopathy.

The chain joins TRBV10-3 to TRBJ1-5, with D unclear. V lost 2 bases and J 0 bases, leaving 8 bases between the germline ends. From germline, CDR1 is ENHRY and CDR2 SYGVKD. The CDR3 consists of 15 residues. CDR3 region: CAISEGTVSNQPQHF. The CDR3 coding sequence is TGTGCCATCAGTGAGGGAACAGTTAGCAATCAGCCCCAGCATTTT.

The rearrangement links TRBV3-1 to TRBJ1-3; unclear D gene. V was pared by 4 bases and J by 0 bases, with 7 bases between. Looked up from germline, CDR1 is LGHDT and CDR2 is YNNKEL (reference sequence). This CDR3 comprises 14 residues. The CDR3 DNA follows: TGTGCCAGCAGCCCGGCGTACTCTGGAAACACCATATATTTT. This translates into CASSPAYSGNTIYF.

At least ten counts were recorded for this clonotype. The rearrangement uses TRBV20-1 and TRBJ2-7, with 8 nucleotides matching TRBD2. The V and J ends lost 0 bases and 2 bases, in that order; junction bases with no gene match: 6. Germline V CDR1 and CDR2: DFQATT, SNEGSKA (reference sequence). This CDR3 region has 15 residues. The CDR3, as DNA: TGCAGTGCTAGAGATGAGCGGGGGAGTACCTACGAGCAGTACTTC. This codes for CSARDERGSTYEQYF.

The gene calls are TRBV18 and TRBJ1-3, with TRBD1 matching over 9 bases. V dropped 4 bases and J dropped 4; count of bases not matched to a gene: 14. The CDR3 is made up of 18 amino acids. Germline values: CDR1 KGHSH, CDR2 LQKENI. The CDR3 bases are TGTGCCAGCTCACGACGGGACAGGGATAAGATTTGGGGAAACACCATATATTTT. Its protein product is CASSRRDRDKIWGNTIYF.

A note on this clonotype: This sequence may be a read error, since a much larger clone differs from it by one base. V gene TRBV6-2 or TRBV6-3 combines with J gene TRBJ1-1; D is uncertain. Germline-derived CDR1 and CDR2 are MNHEY and SVGEGT. The CDR3 totals 13 residues. V lost 8 bases, J lost 5 bases, and 15 bases lay in between. The CDR3 DNA sequence: TGTGCCAGCTCTGGTATCGGGAGGACTGAAGCTTTCTTT. Amino acids: CASSGIGRTEAFF.

A note on this clonotype: This CDR3 is missing its conserved last phenylalanine or tryptophan, likely due to a read error. The chain uses TRBV5-1 and TRBJ2-7; TRBD2 matches at 8 bases. Trimming took 0 bases from V and 6 from J; bases not matched to a gene: 5. This CDR3 spans 14 amino acids. Per germline, CDR1 SGHRS and CDR2 YFSETQ. CDR3 nucleotides: TGCGCCAGCAGCTTGGCCCGGACTAGCTCCGAGCAGTACTCC. This translates into CASSLARTSSEQYS.

This sequence joins TRBV20-1 and TRBJ2-3, with TRBD2 matching 9 bases. Germline V lookup: CDR1 DFQATT, CDR2 SNEGSKA (reference sequence). Trimming cost V 3 bases and J 3 bases; bases outside gene matches: 10. The CDR3 runs to 16 residues. The CDR3 reads CSASSFGGGATDTQYF. CDR3 nucleotide sequence: TGCAGTGCTAGTTCTTTCGGCGGGGGGGCAACAGATACGCAGTATTTT.

This clonotype has at least ten counts. The chain carries TRBV24-1 and TRBJ2-3; D remains unclear. Germline V gene lookup returns CDR1 KGHDR and CDR2 SFDVKD. Trimming took off 4 bases at V and 0 bases at J, with 7 bases between the two ends. There are 14 residues in the CDR3. The CDR3 sequence is CATSDVGSTDTQYF. The CDR3 nucleotides are TGTGCCACCAGTGACGTTGGGAGCACAGATACGCAGTATTTT.

The chain recombines TRBV5-1 with TRBJ2-1; D may be TRBD1 or TRBD2 (5 bases each). The germline V gene encodes CDR1 SGHRS and CDR2 YFSETQ. The CDR3 is 16 amino acids. Trimming shortened V by 1 base and J by 2 bases, and 13 bases separated the two germline ends. CDR3 nucleotides: TGCGCCAGCAGCTTGCGATTAGGGACGACCTACAATGAGCAGTTCTTC. This sequence encodes CASSLRLGTTYNEQFF.

In the case of this clonotype: At one of its ends the junction is not consistent with the germline gene, which may arise from a read error. The chain couples TRBV7-6 to TRBJ2-5; 10 positions agree with TRBD2. CDR3 length: 22 residues. Germline loops: CDR1 SGHVS, CDR2 FNYEAQ. The CDR3 is CANSLERQGPEPGLAFQETQYF. The CDR3 DNA reads as TGTGCCAACAGCTTGGAAAGACAGGGCCCGGAACCGGGACTAGCGTTTCAAGAGACCCAGTACTTC. The complete variable domain, with remaining parts taken from reference TRBV7-6 and TRBJ2-5, reads GAGVSQSPRYKVTKRGQDVALRCDPISGHVSLYWYRQALGQGPEFLTYFNYEAQQDKSGLPNDRFSAERPEGSISTLTIQRTEQRDSAMYRCANSLERQGPEPGLAFQETQYFGPGTRLLVL.

This clonotype was counted between two and nine times. This chain connects TRBV5-6 to TRBJ1-4; D might be TRBD1 (6 bases). V was cut by 7 bases and J by 3 bases, with 13 bases left in between. The length of the CDR3 is 14 residues. Germline CDR1 and CDR2: SGHDT and YYEEEE. CDR3 DNA: TGTGCCAGCTCCCGGGACAAACCTAATGAAAAACTGTTTTTT. Translated, it gives CASSRDKPNEKLFF. Full variable domain (outside the CDR3, taken from reference TRBV5-6 and TRBJ1-4): DAGVTQSPTHLIKTRGQQVTLRCSPKSGHDTVSWYQQALGQGPQFIFQYYEEEERQRGNFPDRFSGHQFPNYSSELNVNALLLGDSALYLCASSRDKPNEKLFFGSGTQLSVL.

This clonotype was counted at least ten times. This rearrangement joins TRBV5-1 to TRBJ2-1; 11 bases are shared with TRBD2. V lost 2 bases to trimming and J lost 7 bases; unmatched junction nucleotides: 5. The CDR3 has 15 residues. From germline, CDR1 is SGHRS and CDR2 YFSETQ. CDR3 DNA: TGCGCCAGCAGCTTTAGCGGGGGGGCGCGGAATGAGCAGTTCTTC. Protein: CASSFSGGARNEQFF.

V and J are TRBV5-1 and TRBJ1-1, with TRBD1 identical over 7 bases. This CDR3 has 14 residues. V gave up 7 bases and J gave up 0 bases; unmatched junction bases: 6. The germline V gene encodes CDR1 SGHRS and CDR2 YFSETQ. This CDR3 reads CASGTGAMNTEAFF. The CDR3 DNA reads as TGCGCCAGCGGAACAGGGGCCATGAACACTGAAGCTTTCTTT.

For the CDR3, the DNA is TGTGCCAGCAGTGAAGCATACAGTAAGGGAAACACCATATATTTT. Amino acids: CASSEAYSKGNTIYF. The chain is built from TRBV6-1 and TRBJ1-3; D unclear. Trimming removed 0 bases at V and 4 bases at J, with 10 bases between. The CDR3 runs to 15 residues. The germline CDR1 and CDR2 sequences are MNHNS and SASEGT.

This clonotype was detected many times. V gene TRBV2 combines with J gene TRBJ2-4; D ambiguous. There are 14 residues in the CDR3. The V gene lost 4 bases and the J gene lost 8 bases, with 15 bases spanning the gap. Germline assignment: CDR1 SNHLY and CDR2 FYNNEI. This chain's CDR3 is CASSVSPRGDIQYF. In DNA form, the CDR3 reads TGTGCCAGCAGTGTCTCTCCCAGAGGTGACATTCAGTACTTC.

The chain combines TRBV30 with TRBJ1-2, with TRBD1 identical over 7 bases. The V gene end was trimmed by 4 bases and the J gene end by 8 bases; junction bases not matched to a gene: 10. This CDR3 contains 13 residues. The germline V gene has CDR1 GTSNPN and CDR2 SVGIG (reference sequence). CDR3 protein: CAWTGQVLGGYTF. The CDR3 nucleotides are TGTGCCTGGACCGGACAGGTCCTTGGGGGCTACACCTTC.

This clonotype showed up many times. The rearrangement uses TRBV5-8 and TRBJ2-7; a possible D gene is TRBD1 (5 bases). The CDR3 loop spans 13 amino acids. Trimming stripped 3 bases from V and 1 base from J, with 8 bases between. The germline gives CDR1 SGHTS, CDR2 YDEGEE. The CDR3 DNA reads TGTGCCAGCAGCTCACAGGAATCCTACGAGCAGTACTTC. Amino acid sequence: CASSSQESYEQYF.

This chain connects TRBV18 to TRBJ1-5; D uncertain. From germline, CDR1 is KGHSH and CDR2 LQKENI. The CDR3 consists of 14 residues. The germline V and J ends were trimmed by 2 bases and 8 bases, with 13 bases remaining between them. CDR3 sequence reads: CASSPGTARKPQHF. In DNA form, the CDR3 reads TGTGCCAGCTCACCAGGAACGGCCCGAAAGCCCCAGCATTTT.

This chain uses TRBV20-1 with TRBJ1-1, with 7 nucleotides matching TRBD1. Germline CDR1 and CDR2: DFQATT and SNEGSKA (reference sequence). The CDR3 consists of 15 residues. V trimming: 1 base; J trimming: 3 bases; junction bases outside the gene matches: 8. CDR3 sequence (DNA): TGCAGTGCTAGAGGGACAGGTTCTCGGTACACTGAAGCTTTCTTT. Translating gives CSARGTGSRYTEAFF.

This clonotype has a handful of counts. The chain couples TRBV2 to TRBJ2-3, with TRBD2 matching over 9 bases. Germline CDR1 is SNHLY and CDR2 is FYNNEI. The CDR3 contains 13 residues. V gave up 8 bases and J gave up 2 bases; unmatched junction bases: 2. CDR3 DNA: TGTGCCAGCGAGGGACTAGCCACAGATACGCAGTATTTT. It translates to CASEGLATDTQYF.

This clonotype appeared a few times. V gene TRBV9 combines with J gene TRBJ2-5, with 9 positions matching TRBD2. V dropped 2 bases and J dropped 5; count of bases not matched to a gene: 4. Per germline, CDR1 SGDLS and CDR2 YYNGEE. The CDR3 covers 14 residues. CDR3: CASSVTSGWETQYF. In nucleotides, the CDR3 is TGTGCCAGCAGCGTGACTAGCGGTTGGGAGACCCAGTACTTC.

At least ten counts were recorded for this clonotype. The chain employs TRBV12-3 or TRBV12-4 and TRBJ1-5, with unresolved D. Deletions cut 6 bases from V and 1 base from J, with 4 bases between. The CDR3 totals 12 residues. CDR3 sequence (DNA): TGTGCCAGCAGGTACAGCAATCAGCCCCAGCATTTT. Encoded protein: CASRYSNQPQHF.

At least ten counts were recorded for this clonotype. The rearrangement joins TRBV7-3 to TRBJ2-7; tentatively, D is TRBD1 (5 bases). The CDR3 is 13 amino acids. CDR1 and CDR2 (germline): SGHTA, FQGTGA. Trimming took off 5 bases at V and 6 bases at J, with 14 bases between the two ends. Written as DNA, the CDR3 is TGTGCCAGCAGCCAAAATCAGGGTACCGAGCAGTACTTC. Residues: CASSQNQGTEQYF.

This chain uses TRBV3-1 with TRBJ1-1; TRBD1 agrees at 12 bases. V lost 4 bases to trimming and J lost 4 bases; unmatched junction nucleotides: 10. The length of the CDR3 is 17 residues. Germline V gene sequence: CDR1 LGHDT, CDR2 YNNKEL (reference sequence). CDR3 bases: TGTGCCAGCAGCCCCGGGACAGGGGGCGTTATGGGCACTGAAGCTTTCTTT. Protein product: CASSPGTGGVMGTEAFF.

This chain uses TRBV20-1 with TRBJ1-3; 8 nucleotides match TRBD1. The V gene end was trimmed by 7 bases and the J gene end by 4 bases; junction bases not matched to a gene: 6. Germline CDR1 reads DFQATT; CDR2 reads SNEGSKA (reference sequence). This CDR3 is built from 13 residues. CDR3 in amino acids: CSVQGARGNTIYF. The DNA for the CDR3 is TGCAGTGTTCAGGGGGCGAGAGGAAACACCATATATTTT.

The chain links TRBV5-1 to TRBJ2-7, with a tentative D call TRBD2 (6 bases). The germline V gene has CDR1 SGHRS and CDR2 YFSETQ. V lost 0 bases, J lost 7 bases, and 14 bases lay in between. CDR3 length: 14 residues. CDR3 sequence: CASSLEGRKREQYF. The CDR3 DNA reads TGCGCCAGCAGCTTGGAAGGGAGGAAGAGGGAGCAGTACTTC.

The chain uses TRBV29-1 and TRBJ1-5; no clear D gene. This CDR3 has 13 residues. The germline V and J ends were trimmed by 0 bases and 12 bases, with 15 bases remaining between them. Germline CDR1 and CDR2: SQVTM and ANQGSEA. The DNA for the CDR3 is TGCAGCGTTGAAGATGTTCACACCTCGATCCAGCATTTT. Translated, it gives CSVEDVHTSIQHF.

The V call is TRBV7-8, the J call TRBJ2-1; 8 positions agree with TRBD2. Germline lookup yields CDR1 SGHVS and CDR2 FQNEAQ. Trimming cost V 5 bases and J 0 bases; bases outside gene matches: 9. The CDR3 covers 17 residues. The CDR3 loop is CASSLRKRGNSYNEQFF. Here the CDR3 DNA reads TGTGCCAGCAGCCTCCGCAAGCGGGGGAACTCCTACAATGAGCAGTTCTTC.